The 10 T cell receptor beta chains given below trace back to one sample, sequenced in a study of T cells in Graves' hyperthyroidism and ophthalmopathy. Amplification yielded TCR beta CDR3 regions, with RNA transcripts as the source. The HTBI primer set was used in a first-round RT-PCR of the TCR CDR3. One entry per CDR3 protein results from TCRdb running MiXCR on the multiplex PCR reads. The sample consists of approximately 600,000 distinct CDR3 sequences, 20% of them appearing once. Input material: blood. Source of these receptors: a young man with Graves' ophthalmopathy.

This chain connects TRBV6-1 to TRBJ1-5; the D is unclear. CDR1 is MNHNS, CDR2 SASEGT, per germline. The V end lost 5 bases, the J end lost 7 bases, and 15 bases lay between the germline ends. The CDR3 runs to 14 residues. CDR3 sequence reads: CASSYGVEGQPQHF. The CDR3 coding sequence is TGTGCCAGCAGTTACGGGGTAGAGGGACAGCCCCAGCATTTT.

This clonotype was observed at least ten times. CDR3 amino acids: CASSPRRTGSDNEQFF. DNA of the CDR3: TGTGCCAGCTCACCAAGAAGGACAGGGTCGGACAATGAGCAGTTCTTC. The gene calls are TRBV18 and TRBJ2-1, with 8 bases matching TRBD1. Losses at the gene ends were 2 bases for V and 5 bases for J; bases not matched to a gene: 8. Germline CDR1 reads KGHSH; CDR2 reads LQKENI. This CDR3 is 16 amino acids long.

This clonotype showed up many times. The chain uses TRBV3-1 and TRBJ2-3, with D possibly called TRBD1 or TRBD2 (5 bases each). V was pared by 1 base and J by 1 base, with 12 bases between. The CDR3 contains 16 residues. The germline V gene encodes CDR1 LGHDT and CDR2 YNNKEL (reference sequence). The CDR3 coding sequence is TGTGCCAGCAGCCAAGGAGAGGGGTACGGCACAGATACGCAGTATTTT. Encoded protein: CASSQGEGYGTDTQYF.

This clonotype came up a few times. V is TRBV28 and J is TRBJ1-4; D remains unclear. The CDR3 is 13 residues long. With 3 bases removed from V and 2 bases from J, the gap between germline ends came to 4 bases. Germline V gene sequence: CDR1 MDHEN, CDR2 SYDVKM. The CDR3 DNA is TGTGCCAGCAGTTTCATGACTAATGAAAAACTGTTTTTT. This translates into CASSFMTNEKLFF.

There are many counts of this clonotype. The chain carries TRBV3-1 and TRBJ2-7, with D possibly matching TRBD2 (6 bases). Per the germline V gene, CDR1 is LGHDT and CDR2 is YNNKEL (reference sequence). The CDR3 covers 13 residues. Trimming stripped 1 base from V and 3 bases from J, with 7 bases between. The CDR3 sequence: CASSQGSGYEQYF. The CDR3, as DNA: TGTGCCAGCAGCCAAGGTAGCGGCTACGAGCAGTACTTC.

As DNA, the CDR3 is TGTGCCAGCAGCCAAGTTGCGGAGCGGGAGAGGTCCCCCGGGGAGCTGTTTTTT. It yields the protein CASSQVAERERSPGELFF. The genes are TRBV3-1 and TRBJ2-2; 8 nucleotides match TRBD2. CDR3 length: 18 amino acids. V lost 1 base to trimming and J lost 6 bases; unmatched junction nucleotides: 13. Looked up from germline, CDR1 is LGHDT and CDR2 is YNNKEL (reference sequence).

The chain links TRBV6-1 to TRBJ1-4; D gene unclear. Germline V gives CDR1 MNHNS, CDR2 SASEGT. V was clipped by 5 bases and J by 7 bases, with 14 bases between them. The CDR3 is 14 residues long. In nucleotides, the CDR3 is TGTGCCAGCAGTCCCACCGACGGTCTTGAAAAACTGTTTTTT. Translating it yields CASSPTDGLEKLFF.

Ten or more counts support this clonotype. V usage is TRBV13 and J usage is TRBJ2-7, with 10 positions matching TRBD2. Losses at the gene ends were 0 bases for V and 7 bases for J; bases not matched to a gene: 6. There are 15 residues in the CDR3. Germline assignment: CDR1 PRHDT and CDR2 FYEKMQ (reference sequence). The CDR3 DNA follows: TGTGCCAGCAGCTTAGGACTAGCGGGACGTGTAGAGCAGTACTTC. The encoded protein is CASSLGLAGRVEQYF.

V and J are TRBV7-9 and TRBJ1-2; D gene unclear. CDR3 length equals 11 residues. The V gene lost 1 base and the J gene lost 8 bases, with 5 bases spanning the gap. Germline CDR1 SEHNR, CDR2 FQNEAQ (reference sequence). In nucleotides, the CDR3 is TGTGCCAGCAGCTTAGAGCCGGGCTACACCTTC. Protein product: CASSLEPGYTF.

There are a few counts of this clonotype. V is TRBV7-9 and J is TRBJ2-5; D remains unclear. Trimming removed 5 bases from V and 1 base from J, with 11 bases in between. The CDR3 has 14 residues. The V gene's germline CDR1 is SEHNR and CDR2 FQNEAQ (reference sequence). CDR3 DNA: TGTGCCAGCAGCCGAGAGGCACTCCAAGAGACCCAGTACTTC. It translates to CASSREALQETQYF.